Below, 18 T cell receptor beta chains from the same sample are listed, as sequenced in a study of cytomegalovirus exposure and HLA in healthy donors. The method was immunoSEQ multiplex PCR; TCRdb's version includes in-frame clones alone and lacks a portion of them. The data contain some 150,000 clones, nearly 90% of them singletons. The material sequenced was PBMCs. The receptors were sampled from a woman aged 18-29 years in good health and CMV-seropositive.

In DNA, the CDR3 is TGCGCCAGCAGCCAAGAAGGGACAGGGCTCGATGAGCAGTTCTTC. It codes for CASSQEGTGLDEQFF. The gene calls are TRBV4-3 and TRBJ2-1, with TRBD1 matching over 9 bases. The J segment lost 8 bases and the V segment lost 0 bases, leaving 5 bases of the junction unmatched. Germline CDR1 LGHNA, CDR2 YSLEER. CDR3 size: 15 residues.

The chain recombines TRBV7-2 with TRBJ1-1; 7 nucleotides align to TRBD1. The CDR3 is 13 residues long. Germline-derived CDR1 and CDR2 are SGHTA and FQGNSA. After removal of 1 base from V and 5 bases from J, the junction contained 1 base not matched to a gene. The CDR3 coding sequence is TGTGCCAGCAGCTTAGACAGGGGTACTGAAGCTTTCTTT. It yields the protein CASSLDRGTEAFF.

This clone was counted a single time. CDR3 in DNA: TGTGCCTGGATTTGGGCGGGGGATAGGAATCAGCCCCAGCATTTT. It yields the protein CAWIWAGDRNQPQHF. The V call is TRBV30, the J call TRBJ1-5; TRBD1 might be the D (5 bases). V gave up 4 bases and J gave up 4 bases, with 17 bases separating them. The CDR3 has 15 amino acids. Germline-derived CDR1 and CDR2 are GTSNPN and SVGIG (reference sequence).

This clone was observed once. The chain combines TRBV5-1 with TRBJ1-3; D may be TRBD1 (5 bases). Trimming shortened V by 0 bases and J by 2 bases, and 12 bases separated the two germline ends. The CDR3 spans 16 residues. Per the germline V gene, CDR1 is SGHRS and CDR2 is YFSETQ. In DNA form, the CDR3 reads TGCGCCAGCAGCTTGGCCGAGATAGGGGCTGGAAACACCATATATTTT. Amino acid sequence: CASSLAEIGAGNTIYF.

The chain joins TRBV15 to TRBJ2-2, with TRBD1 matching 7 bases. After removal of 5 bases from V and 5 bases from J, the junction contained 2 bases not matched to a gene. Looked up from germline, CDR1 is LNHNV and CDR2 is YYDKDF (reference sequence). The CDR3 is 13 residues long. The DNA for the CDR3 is TGTGCCACCAGCCCGGGACAGACCGGGGAGCTGTTTTTT. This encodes CATSPGQTGELFF. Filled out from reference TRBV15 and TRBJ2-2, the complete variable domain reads DAMVIQNPRYQVTQFGKPVTLSCSQTLNHNVMYWYQQKSSQAPKLLFHYYDKDFNNEADTPDNFQSRRPNTSFCFLDIRSPGLGDTAMYLCATSPGQTGELFFGEGSRLTVL.

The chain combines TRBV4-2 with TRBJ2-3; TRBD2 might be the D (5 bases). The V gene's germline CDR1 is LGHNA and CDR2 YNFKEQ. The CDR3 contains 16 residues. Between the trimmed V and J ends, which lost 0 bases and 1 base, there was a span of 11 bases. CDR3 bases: TGTGCCAGCAGCCAAGATTGGGTTAGCGGCACAGATACGCAGTATTTT. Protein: CASSQDWVSGTDTQYF.

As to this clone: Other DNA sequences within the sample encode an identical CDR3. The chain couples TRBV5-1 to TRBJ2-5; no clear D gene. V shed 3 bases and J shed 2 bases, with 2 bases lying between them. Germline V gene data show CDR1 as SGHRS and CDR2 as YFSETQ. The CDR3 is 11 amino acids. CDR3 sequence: CASSSQETQYF. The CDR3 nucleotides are TGCGCCAGCAGCTCACAAGAGACCCAGTACTTC.

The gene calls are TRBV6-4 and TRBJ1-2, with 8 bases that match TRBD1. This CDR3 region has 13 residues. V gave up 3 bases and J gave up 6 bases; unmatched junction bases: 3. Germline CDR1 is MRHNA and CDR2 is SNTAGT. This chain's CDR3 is CASSEGTGDGYTF. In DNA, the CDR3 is TGTGCCAGCAGTGAGGGGACAGGCGATGGCTACACCTTC.

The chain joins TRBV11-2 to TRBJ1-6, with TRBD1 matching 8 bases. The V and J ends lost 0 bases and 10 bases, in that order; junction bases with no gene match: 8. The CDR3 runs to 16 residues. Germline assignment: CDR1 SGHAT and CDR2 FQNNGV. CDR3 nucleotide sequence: TGTGCCAGCAGCTTAGATCGGAGTCCAGGGGGCTCACCCCTCCACTTT. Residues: CASSLDRSPGGSPLHF.

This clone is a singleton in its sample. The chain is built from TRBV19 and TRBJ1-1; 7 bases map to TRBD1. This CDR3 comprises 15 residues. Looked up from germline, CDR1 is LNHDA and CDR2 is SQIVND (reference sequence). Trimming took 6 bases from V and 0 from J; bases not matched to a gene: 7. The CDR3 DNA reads TGTGCCAGTAGCAAAATGGGACAGATGAACACTGAAGCTTTCTTT. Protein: CASSKMGQMNTEAFF. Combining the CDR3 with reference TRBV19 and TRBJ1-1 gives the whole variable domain DGGITQSPKYLFRKEGQNVTLSCEQNLNHDAMYWYRQDPGQGLRLIYYSQIVNDFQKGDIAEGYSVSREKKESFPLTVTSAQKNPTAFYLCASSKMGQMNTEAFFGQGTRLTVV.

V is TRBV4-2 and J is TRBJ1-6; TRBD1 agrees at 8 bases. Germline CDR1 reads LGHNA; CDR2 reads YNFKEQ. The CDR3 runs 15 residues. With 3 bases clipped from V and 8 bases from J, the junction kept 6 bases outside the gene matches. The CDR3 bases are TGTGCCAGCAGCCACAAGACAGGGGCTGATTCACCCCTCCACTTT. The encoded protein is CASSHKTGADSPLHF.

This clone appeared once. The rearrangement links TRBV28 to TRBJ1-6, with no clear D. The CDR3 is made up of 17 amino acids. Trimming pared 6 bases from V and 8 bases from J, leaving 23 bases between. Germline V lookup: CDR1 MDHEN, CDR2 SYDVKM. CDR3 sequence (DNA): TGTGCCAGCAGCTCAAAATACTGGGCCCAACCTGATTCACCCCTCCACTTT. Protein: CASSSKYWAQPDSPLHF.

CDR3 in amino acids: CASRGTAGNTIYF. The DNA of the CDR3 is TGTGCCAGCAGGGGGACAGCTGGAAACACCATATATTTT. The chain links TRBV2 to TRBJ1-3; TRBD1 matches 7 bases. V shed 6 bases, J shed 2 bases, and the junction held 1 base outside the gene matches. Germline V gives CDR1 SNHLY, CDR2 FYNNEI. The CDR3 spans 13 residues.

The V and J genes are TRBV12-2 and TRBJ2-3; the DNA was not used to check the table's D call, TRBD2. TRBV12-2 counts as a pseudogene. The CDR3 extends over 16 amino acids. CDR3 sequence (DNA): TGTGCAAGTCGCTTACTAGCGGGGGGGCAGGAAGATACGCAGTATTTT. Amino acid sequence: CASRLLAGGQEDTQYF.

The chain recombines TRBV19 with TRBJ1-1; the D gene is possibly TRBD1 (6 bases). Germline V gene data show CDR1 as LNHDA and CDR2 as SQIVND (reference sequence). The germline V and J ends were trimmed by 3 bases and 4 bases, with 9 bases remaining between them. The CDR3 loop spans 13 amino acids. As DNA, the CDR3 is TGTGCCAGTAGTATGGGACAAGTCACTGAAGCTTTCTTT. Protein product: CASSMGQVTEAFF.

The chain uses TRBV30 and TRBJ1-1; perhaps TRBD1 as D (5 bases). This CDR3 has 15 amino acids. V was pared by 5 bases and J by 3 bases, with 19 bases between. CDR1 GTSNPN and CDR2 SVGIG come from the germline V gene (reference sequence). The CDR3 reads CAWDLNPRGDTEAFF. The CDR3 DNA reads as TGTGCCTGGGACCTTAACCCCCGGGGGGACACTGAAGCTTTCTTT.

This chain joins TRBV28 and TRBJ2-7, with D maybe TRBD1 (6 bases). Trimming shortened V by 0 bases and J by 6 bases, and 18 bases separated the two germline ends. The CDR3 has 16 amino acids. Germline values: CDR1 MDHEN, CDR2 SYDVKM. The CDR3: CASSLWGQGFVGEQYF. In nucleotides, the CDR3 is TGTGCCAGCAGTTTATGGGGCCAGGGGTTCGTAGGCGAGCAGTACTTC. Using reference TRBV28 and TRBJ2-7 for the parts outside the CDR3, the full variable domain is DVKVTQSSRYLVKRTGEKVFLECVQDMDHENMFWYRQDPGLGLRLIYFSYDVKMKEKGDIPEGYSVSREKKERFSLILESASTNQTSMYLCASSLWGQGFVGEQYFGPGTRLTVT.

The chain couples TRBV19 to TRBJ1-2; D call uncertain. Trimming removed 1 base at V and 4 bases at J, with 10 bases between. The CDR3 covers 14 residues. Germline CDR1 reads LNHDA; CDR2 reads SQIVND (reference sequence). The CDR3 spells CASSIGQTIYGYTF. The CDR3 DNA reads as TGTGCCAGTAGTATAGGTCAAACTATCTATGGCTACACCTTC.